The 16 T cell receptor beta chains given below trace back to one sample, sequenced in a study of blood T cells in healthy people across ages. PCR was performed a second time for roughly 7 to 12 cycles using a sample-barcoded 5' primer and a J-beta primer mix. MiXCR, applied by TCRdb to the 5' RACE reads, yields one record per CDR3 protein. The sample consists of about 1.7 million distinct CDR3 sequences, roughly 28% of them appearing once. What was sequenced was blood. These receptors came from a woman aged 30 to 39 in good health.

In this sample, this clonotype turned up once. J is TRBJ2-1 and V is TRBV5-5; D is undetermined. Germline assignment: CDR1 SGHKS and CDR2 YYEKEE (reference sequence). V shed 5 bases and J shed 12 bases, with 12 bases lying between them. The CDR3 runs to 11 residues. The CDR3 DNA sequence: TGTGCCAGCAGTTTATCTTATGGGCAGTTCTTC. Its translation is CASSLSYGQFF.

The chain links TRBV6-2 or TRBV6-3 to TRBJ2-1, with 7 bases that match TRBD1. CDR1 and CDR2 from the germline V gene are MNHEY and SVGEGT. V lost 2 bases and J lost 8; bases outside the gene matches: 9. The CDR3 has 15 residues. The CDR3 bases are TGTGCCAGCAGTTACAGAGTCCTAGGGGGCCATGAGCAGTTCTTC. This encodes CASSYRVLGGHEQFF.

This clonotype was found many times. The chain has TRBV6-5 and TRBJ2-3; tentative D call: TRBD1 (5 bases). The CDR3 contains 12 residues. CDR1 and CDR2 from the germline V gene are MNHEY and SVGAGI. V was trimmed by 10 bases and J by 8 bases, leaving 16 bases between them. The chain's CDR3 is CATSGQGGTQYF. The CDR3 coding sequence is TGTGCCACCTCCGGGCAGGGTGGTACGCAGTATTTT.

This clonotype appeared a few times. The chain employs TRBV4-1 and TRBJ1-2; D is uncertain. Germline CDR1 reads MGHRA; CDR2 reads YSYEKL. CDR3 length: 14 residues. V gave up 0 bases and J gave up 4 bases, with 9 bases separating them. DNA of the CDR3: TGCGCCAGCAGCCAAGATAGGCTATCCTATGGCTACACCTTC. It specifies CASSQDRLSYGYTF.

This clonotype was found once. This chain joins TRBV7-2 and TRBJ2-5; D is uncertain. Germline V gene sequence: CDR1 SGHTA, CDR2 FQGNSA. Trimming shortened V by 4 bases and J by 1 base, and 16 bases separated the two germline ends. CDR3 length: 16 residues. CDR3 bases: TGTGCCAGCAGCTATGACTCGGCAGCACCCCAAGAGACCCAGTACTTC. This codes for CASSYDSAAPQETQYF.

This clonotype showed up just a few times. The V call is TRBV27, the J call TRBJ2-1, with 15 bases identical to TRBD2. This CDR3 region has 21 residues. CDR1 is MNHEY, CDR2 SMNVEV, per germline (reference sequence). V lost 2 bases to trimming and J lost 7 bases; unmatched junction nucleotides: 18. The CDR3 DNA reads TGTGCCAGCAGTTTAAAGTGGCGGACTAGCGGGAGGGCCAGTTCTAGAAATGAGCAGTTCTTC. Its translation: CASSLKWRTSGRASSRNEQFF.

The chain combines TRBV9 with TRBJ2-7, with TRBD2 matching 11 bases. The better agreement between TRBJ2-5 and the DNA end casts doubt on the J call. Germline V gene lookup returns CDR1 SGDLS and CDR2 YYNGEE. The CDR3 extends over 16 amino acids. The CDR3 nucleotides read TGTGCCAGCAGCGTAGGGCAACTAGCGGGGGTTGAGACCCAGTACTTC. It yields the protein CASSVGQLAGVETQYF.

This clonotype was recorded only once. This chain links TRBV21-1 with TRBJ2-1; the table's D call, TRBD1, has no DNA check behind it. TRBV21-1 is flagged as a pseudogene. CDR3 length equals 13 residues. The DNA for the CDR3 is TGTGCCAGCAGCAAACGCGCCGCAGGGACCCGGTTCTTC. It yields the protein CASSKRAAGTRFF.

This chain links TRBV11-3 with TRBJ2-1; D not certain. V was cut by 3 bases and J by 2 bases, with 11 bases left in between. The CDR3 loop spans 15 amino acids. Germline V gives CDR1 SGHNT, CDR2 YENEEA. CDR3 in amino acids: CASSFRSAAYNEQFF. DNA of the CDR3: TGTGCCAGCAGCTTTCGGTCTGCGGCCTACAATGAGCAGTTCTTC.

The V gene is TRBV6-6, the J gene TRBJ1-4; weak D call: TRBD1 (5 bases). V lost 7 bases, J lost 6 bases, and 15 bases lay in between. Looked up from germline, CDR1 is MNHNY and CDR2 is SVGAGI (reference sequence). The length of the CDR3 is 14 residues. CDR3 in DNA: TGTGCCAGCACCTACCGGGGCAGGCATGAAAAACTGTTTTTT. Protein product: CASTYRGRHEKLFF.

In its sample, this clonotype was seen many times. The chain employs TRBV28 and TRBJ2-1; 9 bases fit TRBD2. Losses at the gene ends were 6 bases for V and 9 bases for J; bases not matched to a gene: 21. The CDR3 consists of 18 residues. Germline V gene lookup returns CDR1 MDHEN and CDR2 SYDVKM. CDR3 protein: CASSSTKILAGFVIEQFF. In DNA form, the CDR3 reads TGTGCCAGCAGCTCTACAAAAATTCTAGCGGGGTTTGTCATTGAGCAGTTCTTC. Complete variable domain (other parts from reference TRBV28 and TRBJ2-1): DVKVTQSSRYLVKRTGEKVFLECVQDMDHENMFWYRQDPGLGLRLIYFSYDVKMKEKGDIPEGYSVSREKKERFSLILESASTNQTSMYLCASSSTKILAGFVIEQFFGPGTRLTVL.

The genes are TRBV7-9 and TRBJ2-1; 9 bases line up with TRBD2. The DNA end is more similar to TRBJ2-7, so the J call may be wrong. Germline values: CDR1 SEHNR, CDR2 FQNEAQ (reference sequence). The CDR3 contains 16 residues. The DNA of the CDR3 is TGTGCCAGCAGCCCCACTAGCGGGCGCTCCTACAATGAGCAGTACTTC. Translated, it gives CASSPTSGRSYNEQYF.

This clonotype was found a few times. The chain links TRBV20-1 to TRBJ2-1; D unclear. The V gene's germline CDR1 is DFQATT and CDR2 SNEGSKA (reference sequence). The CDR3 runs 12 residues. Between the trimmed V and J ends, which lost 6 bases and 4 bases, there was a span of 10 bases. CDR3 DNA sequence: TGCAGTGCCGAAGTTAGGTACAATGAGCAGTTCTTC. Translating gives CSAEVRYNEQFF.

This clonotype was counted only a few times. The J gene is TRBJ1-5, the V gene TRBV5-6; 7 bases agree with TRBD1. The CDR3 is made up of 17 amino acids. The germline V gene has CDR1 SGHDT and CDR2 YYEEEE. After removal of 0 bases from V and 2 bases from J, the junction contained 8 bases not matched to a gene. The CDR3 loop is CASSLATGAFGNQPQHF. The CDR3 coding sequence is TGTGCCAGCAGCTTGGCTACAGGGGCCTTTGGCAATCAGCCCCAGCATTTT.

V is TRBV18 and J is TRBJ1-1; TRBD1 agrees at 8 bases. Germline lookup yields CDR1 KGHSH and CDR2 LQKENI. The CDR3 sequence is 13 residues long. V shed 3 bases, J shed 7 bases, and the junction held 4 bases outside the gene matches. The DNA of the CDR3 is TGTGCCAGCTCACCGACAGGGGAGAATGAAGCTTTCTTT. Translated: CASSPTGENEAFF. The variable domain in full, completed from reference TRBV18 and TRBJ1-1, reads NAGVMQNPRHLVRRRGQEARLRCSPMKGHSHVYWYRQLPEEGLKFMVYLQKENIIDESGMPKERFSAEFPKEGPSILRIQQVVRGDSAAYFCASSPTGENEAFFGQGTRLTVV.

The chain carries TRBV15 and TRBJ1-2, with 11 nucleotides matching TRBD1. From germline, CDR1 is LNHNV and CDR2 YYDKDF (reference sequence). The ends lost 8 bases at V and 3 bases at J; junction bases unmatched: 5. This CDR3 region has 14 residues. The CDR3 sequence is CATQTGQGDYGYTF. CDR3 nucleotides: TGTGCCACCCAAACGGGACAGGGGGACTATGGCTACACCTTC.